Below are 11 T cell receptor beta chains sequenced from a single sample in a study of T cells and copy number aberrations in small-cell lung cancer. TCRdb's table, derived via immunoSEQ multiplex PCR, lists solely in-frame clones and lacks some. Found here are around 6,200 clones, roughly 76% of them singletons; the top ten hold roughly 9.7%. Material: tumor tissue. The receptors here all came from a man between 45 and 60 years old with small cell lung cancer.

The genes are TRBV5-5 and TRBJ2-6; possibly TRBD2 for D (6 bases). Trimming pared 2 bases from V and 0 bases from J, leaving 6 bases between. CDR1 and CDR2 (germline): SGHKS, YYEKEE (reference sequence). There are 15 residues in the CDR3. The CDR3 protein is CASSFSGSGANVLTF. CDR3 DNA: TGTGCCAGCAGCTTTAGCGGCTCTGGGGCCAACGTCCTGACTTTC.

CDR3 protein: CASSRTGGTYEQYF. The CDR3 DNA follows: TGTGCCAGCAGCAGGACAGGGGGCACCTACGAGCAGTACTTC. The chain employs TRBV5-6 and TRBJ2-7, with 11 bases identical to TRBD1. The CDR3 sequence is 14 residues long. The V gene's germline CDR1 is SGHDT and CDR2 YYEEEE. J lost 2 bases, V lost 4 bases, and 2 bases had no gene match.

This clone was detected a few times. The rearrangement uses TRBV4-2 and TRBJ2-2; D ambiguous. This CDR3 has 14 amino acids. V lost 7 bases and J 3 bases, leaving 12 bases between the germline ends. Germline lookup yields CDR1 LGHNA and CDR2 YNFKEQ. CDR3 DNA sequence: TGTGCCAGCACCCCGGACCGGTACACCGGGGAGCTGTTTTTT. It encodes CASTPDRYTGELFF.

V gene TRBV29-1 combines with J gene TRBJ1-4; the D gene is possibly TRBD1 (6 bases). The CDR3 sequence is 14 residues long. V lost 0 bases, J lost 8 bases, and 13 bases lay in between. Germline CDR1 and CDR2: SQVTM and ANQGSEA. CDR3 residues: CSVEDRGGSEKLFF. CDR3 sequence (DNA): TGCAGCGTTGAAGATCGAGGGGGATCGGAAAAACTGTTTTTT.

The chain has TRBV11-2 and TRBJ2-2, with 7 positions matching TRBD1. The germline gives CDR1 SGHAT, CDR2 FQNNGV. CDR3 length: 15 amino acids. Unmatched junction bases numbered 5, after V lost 4 bases and J lost 3 bases. The CDR3, as DNA: TGTGCCAGCAGCTCACAGGGGTCATACACCGGGGAGCTGTTTTTT. Translating it yields CASSSQGSYTGELFF.

The chain couples TRBV29-1 to TRBJ2-1; D is undetermined. Per the germline V gene, CDR1 is SQVTM and CDR2 is ANQGSEA. The CDR3 contains 14 residues. V was clipped by 6 bases and J by 3 bases, with 15 bases between them. The CDR3 DNA follows: TGCAGCGTCAACAACCCGGGCCGCTACAATGAGCAGTTCTTC. Translated, it gives CSVNNPGRYNEQFF.

This clone was found a few times. The gene calls are TRBV27 and TRBJ2-3; D unresolved. The V end was cut by 6 bases, the J end by 0 bases, with 13 bases between. The CDR3 is 15 residues long. The V gene's germline CDR1 is MNHEY and CDR2 SMNVEV (reference sequence). The CDR3 here is CASSLTVTSTDTQYF. The CDR3 coding sequence is TGTGCCAGCAGCCTTACAGTAACTAGCACAGATACGCAGTATTTT.

The chain combines TRBV10-2 with TRBJ1-5; no firm D call. The V and J ends lost 5 bases and 0 bases respectively, with 8 bases between them. The CDR3 spans 14 residues. Germline lookup yields CDR1 WSHSY and CDR2 SAAADI. For the CDR3, the DNA is TGCGCCAGCAGTCAAACGGATAGCAATCAGCCCCAGCATTTT. This gives the protein CASSQTDSNQPQHF.

The V call is TRBV11-2, the J call TRBJ2-2; a possible D gene is TRBD2 (5 bases). Trimming left V 3 bases short and J 2 bases short, with 7 bases between. CDR1 and CDR2 from the germline V gene are SGHAT and FQNNGV. The CDR3 is made up of 14 amino acids. Here the CDR3 reads CASSFRGNTGELFF. The CDR3 DNA is TGTGCCAGCAGCTTTCGGGGTAACACCGGGGAGCTGTTTTTT.

This rearrangement joins TRBV30 to TRBJ1-2; TRBD1 might be the D (5 bases). Per the germline V gene, CDR1 is GTSNPN and CDR2 is SVGIG (reference sequence). The CDR3 is made up of 13 amino acids. V shed 4 bases and J shed 3 bases, with 12 bases lying between them. This CDR3 is CAWTMGGDYGYTF. CDR3 nucleotide sequence: TGTGCCTGGACCATGGGGGGGGACTATGGCTACACCTTC.

By share, this clone counts as medium-sized. The chain has TRBV4-1 and TRBJ2-3; TRBD2 matches 8 bases. The CDR3 loop spans 15 amino acids. Germline loops: CDR1 MGHRA, CDR2 YSYEKL. The J segment lost 4 bases and the V segment lost 1 base, leaving 4 bases of the junction unmatched. This CDR3 is CASSQVTSVADTQYF. CDR3 DNA sequence: TGCGCCAGCAGCCAAGTGACTAGCGTCGCAGATACGCAGTATTTT.